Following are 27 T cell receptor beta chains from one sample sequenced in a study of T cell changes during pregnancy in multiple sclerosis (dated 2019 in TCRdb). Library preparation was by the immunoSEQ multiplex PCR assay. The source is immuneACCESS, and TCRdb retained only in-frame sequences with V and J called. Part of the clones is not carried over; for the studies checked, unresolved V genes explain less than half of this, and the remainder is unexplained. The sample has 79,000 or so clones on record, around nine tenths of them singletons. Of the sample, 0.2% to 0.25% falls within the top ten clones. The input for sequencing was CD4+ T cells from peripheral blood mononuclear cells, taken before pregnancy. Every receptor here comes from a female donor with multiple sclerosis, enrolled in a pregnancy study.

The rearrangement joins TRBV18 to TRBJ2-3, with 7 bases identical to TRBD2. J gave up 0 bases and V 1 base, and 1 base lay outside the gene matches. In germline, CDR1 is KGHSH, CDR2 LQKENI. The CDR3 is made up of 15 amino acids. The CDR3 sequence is CASSPRLASTDTQYF. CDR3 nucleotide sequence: TGTGCCAGCTCACCACGACTAGCTAGCACAGATACGCAGTATTTT.

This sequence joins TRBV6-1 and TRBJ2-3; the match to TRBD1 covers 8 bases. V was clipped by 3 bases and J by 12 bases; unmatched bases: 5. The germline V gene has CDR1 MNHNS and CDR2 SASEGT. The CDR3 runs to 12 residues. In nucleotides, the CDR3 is TGTGCCAGCAGTGATTGGACAGGGAATCAGTATTTT. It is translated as CASSDWTGNQYF.

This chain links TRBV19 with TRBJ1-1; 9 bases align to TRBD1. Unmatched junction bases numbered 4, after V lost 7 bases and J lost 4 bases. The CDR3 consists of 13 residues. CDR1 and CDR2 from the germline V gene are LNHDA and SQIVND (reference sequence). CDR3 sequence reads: CASTMDRGTEAFF. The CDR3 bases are TGTGCCAGTACCATGGACAGGGGCACTGAAGCTTTCTTT.

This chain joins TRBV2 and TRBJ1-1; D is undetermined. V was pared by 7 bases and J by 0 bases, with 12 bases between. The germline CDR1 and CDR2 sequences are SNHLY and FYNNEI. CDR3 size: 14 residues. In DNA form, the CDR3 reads TGTGCCAGCATGCTCCGGTTTGTGAACACTGAAGCTTTCTTT. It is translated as CASMLRFVNTEAFF.

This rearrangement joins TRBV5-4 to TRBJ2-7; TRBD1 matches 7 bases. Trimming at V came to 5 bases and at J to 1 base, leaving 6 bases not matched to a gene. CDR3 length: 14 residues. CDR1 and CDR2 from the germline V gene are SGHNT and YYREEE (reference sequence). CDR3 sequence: CASRTGTESYEQYF. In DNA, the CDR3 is TGTGCCAGCAGGACCGGGACAGAATCCTACGAGCAGTACTTC.

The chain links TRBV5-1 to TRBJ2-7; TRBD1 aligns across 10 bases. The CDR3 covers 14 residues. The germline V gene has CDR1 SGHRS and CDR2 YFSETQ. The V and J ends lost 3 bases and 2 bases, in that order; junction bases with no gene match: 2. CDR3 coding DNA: TGCGCCAGCAGCTCCGGACAGGGGGCCTACGAGCAGTACTTC. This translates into CASSSGQGAYEQYF.

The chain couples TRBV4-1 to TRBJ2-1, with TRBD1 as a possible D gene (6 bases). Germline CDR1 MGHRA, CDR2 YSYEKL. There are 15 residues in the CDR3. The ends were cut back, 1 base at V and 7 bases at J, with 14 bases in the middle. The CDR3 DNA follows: TGCGCCAGCAGCCAAGGTGGGACACCAGGAAATGAGCAGTTCTTC. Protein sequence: CASSQGGTPGNEQFF.

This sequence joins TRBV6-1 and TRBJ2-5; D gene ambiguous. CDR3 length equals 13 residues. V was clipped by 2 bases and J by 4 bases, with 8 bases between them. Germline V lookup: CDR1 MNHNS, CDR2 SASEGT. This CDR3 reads CASSETLRETQYF. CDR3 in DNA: TGTGCCAGCAGTGAAACCCTTAGAGAGACCCAGTACTTC.

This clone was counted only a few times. The CDR3 region has the DNA TGTGCCAGCAGCTCCCCGGGGGGGCCCTACAATGAGCAGTTCTTC. Translation gives CASSSPGGPYNEQFF. The V call is TRBV7-9, the J call TRBJ2-1, with 8 bases fitting TRBD2. This CDR3 contains 15 residues. Germline CDR1 is SEHNR and CDR2 is FQNEAQ (reference sequence). Unmatched junction bases numbered 4, after V lost 4 bases and J lost 2 bases.

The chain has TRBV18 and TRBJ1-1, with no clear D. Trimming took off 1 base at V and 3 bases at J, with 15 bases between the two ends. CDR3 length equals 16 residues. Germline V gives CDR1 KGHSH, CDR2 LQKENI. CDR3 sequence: CASSPQSKAGDTEAFF. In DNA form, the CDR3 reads TGTGCCAGCTCACCACAATCCAAGGCCGGGGACACTGAAGCTTTCTTT.

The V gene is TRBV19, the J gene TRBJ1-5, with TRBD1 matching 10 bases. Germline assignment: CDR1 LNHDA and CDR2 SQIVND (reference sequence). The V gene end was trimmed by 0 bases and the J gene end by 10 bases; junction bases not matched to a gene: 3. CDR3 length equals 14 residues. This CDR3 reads CASSIEATGGPQHF. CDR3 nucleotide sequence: TGTGCCAGTAGTATAGAGGCGACAGGGGGCCCCCAGCATTTT.

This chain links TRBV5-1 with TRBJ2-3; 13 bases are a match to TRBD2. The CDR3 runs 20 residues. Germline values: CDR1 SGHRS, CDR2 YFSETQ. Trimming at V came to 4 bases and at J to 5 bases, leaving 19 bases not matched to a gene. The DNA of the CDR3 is TGCGCCAGCAGCCCGAAAGTCTTACAAAGACTAGCGGGAGGTCTAGATACGCAGTATTTT. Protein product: CASSPKVLQRLAGGLDTQYF.

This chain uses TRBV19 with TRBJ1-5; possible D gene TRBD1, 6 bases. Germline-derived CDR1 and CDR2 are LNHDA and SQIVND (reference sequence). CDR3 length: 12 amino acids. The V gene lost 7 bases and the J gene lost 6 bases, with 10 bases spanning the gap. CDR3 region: CASNKQGQPQHF. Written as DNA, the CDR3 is TGTGCCAGTAACAAACAGGGTCAGCCCCAGCATTTT.

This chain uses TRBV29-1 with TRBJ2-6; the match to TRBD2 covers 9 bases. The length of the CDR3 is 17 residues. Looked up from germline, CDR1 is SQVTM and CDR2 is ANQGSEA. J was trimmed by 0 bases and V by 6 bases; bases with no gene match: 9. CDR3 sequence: CSVAGLAGFSGANVLTF. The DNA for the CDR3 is TGCAGCGTCGCGGGGCTAGCGGGATTCTCTGGGGCCAACGTCCTGACTTTC.

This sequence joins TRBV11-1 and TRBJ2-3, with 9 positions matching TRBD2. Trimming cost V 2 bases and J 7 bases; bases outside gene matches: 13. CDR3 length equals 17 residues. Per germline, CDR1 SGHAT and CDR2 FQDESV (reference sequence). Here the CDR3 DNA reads TGTGCCAGCAGCTTAACCCAGGGTAGCGGGAGTACGAATACGCAGTATTTT. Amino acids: CASSLTQGSGSTNTQYF. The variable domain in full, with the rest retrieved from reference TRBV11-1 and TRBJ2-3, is EAEVAQSPRYKITEKSQAVAFWCDPISGHATLYWYRQILGQGPELLVQFQDESVVDDSQLPKDRFSAERLKGVDSTLKIQPAELGDSAMYLCASSLTQGSGSTNTQYFGPGTRLTVL.

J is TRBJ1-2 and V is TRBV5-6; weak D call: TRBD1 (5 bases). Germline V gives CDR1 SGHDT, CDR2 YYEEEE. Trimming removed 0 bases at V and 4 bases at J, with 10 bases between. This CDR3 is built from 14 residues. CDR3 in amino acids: CASSLVQGSYGYTF. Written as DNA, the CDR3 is TGTGCCAGCAGCTTGGTTCAGGGAAGCTATGGCTACACCTTC.

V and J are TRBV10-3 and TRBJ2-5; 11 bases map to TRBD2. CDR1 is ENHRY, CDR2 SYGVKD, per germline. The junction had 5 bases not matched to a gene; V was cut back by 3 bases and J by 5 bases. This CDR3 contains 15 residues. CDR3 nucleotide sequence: TGTGCCATCAGTGATAGCGGGGGGGCCCGGGAGACCCAGTACTTC. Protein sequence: CAISDSGGARETQYF.

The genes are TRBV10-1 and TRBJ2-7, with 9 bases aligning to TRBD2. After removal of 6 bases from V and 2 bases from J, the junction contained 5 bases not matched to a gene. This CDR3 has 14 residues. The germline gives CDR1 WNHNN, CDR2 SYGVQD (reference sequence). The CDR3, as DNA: TGCGCCAGCAGCTTGGGACTAGCAACCTACGAGCAGTACTTC. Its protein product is CASSLGLATYEQYF.

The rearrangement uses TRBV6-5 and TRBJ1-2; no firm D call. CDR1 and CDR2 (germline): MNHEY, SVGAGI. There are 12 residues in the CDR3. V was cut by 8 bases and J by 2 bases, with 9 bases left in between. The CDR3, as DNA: TGTGCCAGCTCGGGAAACAACTATGGCTACACCTTC. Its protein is CASSGNNYGYTF.

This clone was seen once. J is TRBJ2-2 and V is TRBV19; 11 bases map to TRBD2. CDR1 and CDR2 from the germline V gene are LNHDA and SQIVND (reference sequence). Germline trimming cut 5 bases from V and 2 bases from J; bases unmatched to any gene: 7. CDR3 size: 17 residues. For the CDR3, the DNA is TGTGCCAGTAGTTCACCGACTAGCGGGGTAAACACCGGGGAGCTGTTTTTT. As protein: CASSSPTSGVNTGELFF.

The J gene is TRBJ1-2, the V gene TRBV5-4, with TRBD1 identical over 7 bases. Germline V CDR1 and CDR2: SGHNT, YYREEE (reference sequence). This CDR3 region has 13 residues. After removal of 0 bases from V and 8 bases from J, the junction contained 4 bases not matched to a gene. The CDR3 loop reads CASSLEGAEGYTF. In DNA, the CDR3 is TGTGCCAGCAGCTTGGAGGGGGCGGAAGGCTACACCTTC.

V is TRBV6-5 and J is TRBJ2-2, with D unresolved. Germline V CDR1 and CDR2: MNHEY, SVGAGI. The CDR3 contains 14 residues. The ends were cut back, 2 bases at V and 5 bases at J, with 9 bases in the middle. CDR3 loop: CASSYASRTGELFF. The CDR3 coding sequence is TGTGCCAGCAGTTACGCAAGTCGGACCGGGGAGCTGTTTTTT.

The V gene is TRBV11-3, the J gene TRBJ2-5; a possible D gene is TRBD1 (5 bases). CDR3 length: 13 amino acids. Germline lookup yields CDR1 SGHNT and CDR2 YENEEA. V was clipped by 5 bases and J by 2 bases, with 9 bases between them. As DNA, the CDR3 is TGTGCCAGCAGCCTTGACAGTCAAGAGACCCAGTACTTC. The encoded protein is CASSLDSQETQYF.

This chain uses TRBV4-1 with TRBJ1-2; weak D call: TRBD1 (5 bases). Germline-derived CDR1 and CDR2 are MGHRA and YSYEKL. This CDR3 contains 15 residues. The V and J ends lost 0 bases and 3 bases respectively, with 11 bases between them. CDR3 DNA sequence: TGCGCCAGCAGCCAAGAAGGACACTTGGACTATGGCTACACCTTC. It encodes CASSQEGHLDYGYTF.

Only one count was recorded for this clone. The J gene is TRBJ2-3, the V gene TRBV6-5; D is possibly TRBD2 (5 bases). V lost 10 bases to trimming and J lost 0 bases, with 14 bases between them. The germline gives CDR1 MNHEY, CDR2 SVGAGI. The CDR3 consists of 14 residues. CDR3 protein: CATCRGPSTDTQYF. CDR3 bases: TGTGCCACCTGCCGGGGTCCCAGCACAGATACGCAGTATTTT.

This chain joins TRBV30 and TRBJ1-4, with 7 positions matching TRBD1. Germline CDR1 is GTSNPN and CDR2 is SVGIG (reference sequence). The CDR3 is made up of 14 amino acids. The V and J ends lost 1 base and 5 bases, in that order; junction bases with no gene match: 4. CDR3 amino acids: CAWSAGTENEKLFF. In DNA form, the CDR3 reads TGTGCCTGGAGTGCCGGGACAGAGAATGAAAAACTGTTTTTT.

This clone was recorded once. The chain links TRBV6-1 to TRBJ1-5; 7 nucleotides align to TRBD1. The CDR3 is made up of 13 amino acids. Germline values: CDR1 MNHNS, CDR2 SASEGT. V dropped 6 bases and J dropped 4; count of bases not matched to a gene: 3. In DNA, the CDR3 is TGTGCCAGCAGCGGACAGGAAAATCAGCCCCAGCATTTT. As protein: CASSGQENQPQHF.